This section outlines one T cell receptor beta chain sequence together with its context. The data derive from a study of cytomegalovirus exposure and HLA in healthy donors. The PCR employed 60 Vbeta primers together with 13 Jbeta primers. Clones were sequenced by immunoSEQ multiplex PCR, and TCRdb holds only the in-frame ones, with some missing. The sample gives approximately 110,000 clones, over 60% of which show up once; roughly 3.7% is in the top ten. The CDR3 is 16 residues long. V was clipped by 3 bases and J by 2 bases; unmatched bases: 7. Germline CDR1 and CDR2: SGHAT and FQNNGV. Sequencing was carried out using PBMCs. This TCR was sampled from a human donor in good health. V usage is TRBV11-2 and J usage is TRBJ2-3, with 8 positions matching TRBD2. DNA for the CDR3: TGTGCCAGCAGCTTGTTAGCGGGAACCTCCACAGATACGCAGTATTTT. Protein product: CASSLLAGTSTDTQYF.